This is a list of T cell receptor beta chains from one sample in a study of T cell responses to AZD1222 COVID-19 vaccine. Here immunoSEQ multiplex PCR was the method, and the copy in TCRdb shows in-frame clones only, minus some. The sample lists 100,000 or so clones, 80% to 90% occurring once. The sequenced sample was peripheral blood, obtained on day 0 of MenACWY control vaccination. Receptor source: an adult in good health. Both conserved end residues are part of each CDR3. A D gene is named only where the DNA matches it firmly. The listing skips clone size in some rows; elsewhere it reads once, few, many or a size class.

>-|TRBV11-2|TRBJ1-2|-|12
CASSSDNYGYTF
TGTGCCAGCAGCTCAGACAACTATGGCTACACCTTC
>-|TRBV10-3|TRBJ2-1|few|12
CAISELINEQFF
TGTGCCATCAGTGAACTGATCAATGAGCAGTTCTTC
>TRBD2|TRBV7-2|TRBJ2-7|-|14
CASSPTSGPYEQYF
TGTGCCAGCAGTCCTACTAGCGGGCCTTACGAGCAGTACTTC
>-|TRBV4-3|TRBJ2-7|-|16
CASSQERVEGSYEQYF
TGCGCCAGCAGCCAGGAGAGGGTGGAGGGCTCCTACGAGCAGTACTTC
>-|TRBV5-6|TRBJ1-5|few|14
CASSLGQRGQPQHF
TGTGCCAGCAGCTTGGGCCAAAGGGGTCAGCCCCAGCATTTT
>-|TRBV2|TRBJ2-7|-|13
CASSRDGTYEQYF
TGTGCCAGCAGTCGGGACGGAACCTACGAGCAGTACTTC
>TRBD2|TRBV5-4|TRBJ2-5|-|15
CASSFSAGGWETQYF
TGTGCCAGCAGCTTCTCGGCGGGGGGGTGGGAGACCCAGTACTTC
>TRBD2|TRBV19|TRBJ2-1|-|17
CASSTPPSGGNDNEQFF
TGTGCCAGTAGTACCCCTCCTAGCGGGGGAAATGACAATGAGCAGTTCTTC
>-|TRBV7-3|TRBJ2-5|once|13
CASSLTAGETQYF
TGTGCCAGCAGCTTAACAGCTGGGGAGACCCAGTACTTC
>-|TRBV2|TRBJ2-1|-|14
CASSEWVDYNEQFF
TGTGCCAGCAGTGAGTGGGTCGACTACAATGAGCAGTTCTTC
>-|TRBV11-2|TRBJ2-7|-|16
CASSFNSADRTYEQYF
TGTGCCAGCAGCTTCAACTCAGCGGACAGAACCTACGAGCAGTACTTC
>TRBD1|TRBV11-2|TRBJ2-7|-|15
CASSSSRTGAPKQYF
TGTGCCAGCAGCTCGTCCCGGACAGGGGCCCCAAAGCAGTACTTC
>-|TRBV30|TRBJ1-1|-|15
CAWSVGPGTGTEAFF
TGTGCCTGGAGTGTAGGGCCGGGTACCGGGACTGAAGCTTTCTTT
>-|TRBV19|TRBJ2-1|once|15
CASSMGAYSYNEQFF
TGTGCCAGTAGTATGGGGGCCTACTCCTACAATGAGCAGTTCTTC
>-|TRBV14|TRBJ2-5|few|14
CASSQNRVQGTQYF
TGTGCCAGCAGCCAAAACAGGGTCCAGGGGACCCAGTACTTC
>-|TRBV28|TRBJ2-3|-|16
CASPPHGSSSTDTQYF
TGTGCCAGCCCTCCCCACGGTAGCAGCAGCACAGATACGCAGTATTTT
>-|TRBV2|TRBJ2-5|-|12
CASSGAGKTQYF
TGTGCCAGCAGTGGGGCAGGAAAGACCCAGTACTTC
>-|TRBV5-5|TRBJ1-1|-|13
CASSGTVNTEAFF
TGTGCCAGCAGCGGGACGGTAAACACTGAAGCTTTCTTT
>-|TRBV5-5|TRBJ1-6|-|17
CASSLDSASSYNSPLHF
TGTGCCAGCAGCTTAGACAGTGCATCCTCCTATAATTCACCCCTCCACTTT